Below, 29 T cell receptor beta chains from the same sample are listed, as sequenced in a study of T cell changes during pregnancy in multiple sclerosis. Repertoires were generated with immunoSEQ multiplex PCR, while TCRdb's copy carries only in-frame clones and drops some. Of several thousand clones listed, roughly 87% are singletons. Source: CD8+ T cells from peripheral blood mononuclear cells, taken in the first trimester of pregnancy. The receptors come from a female donor in good health, enrolled as a control in a pregnancy study.

This clone was picked up one time. The rearrangement joins TRBV5-5 to TRBJ1-4, with 7 bases aligning to TRBD1. Germline trimming cut 4 bases from V and 3 bases from J; bases unmatched to any gene: 6. The CDR3 is 15 residues long. Germline CDR1 and CDR2: SGHKS and YYEKEE (reference sequence). The CDR3 region has the DNA TGTGCCAGCAGCCCAAGGACAGGTCCTAATGAAAAACTGTTTTTT. Translating it yields CASSPRTGPNEKLFF.

The chain couples TRBV19 to TRBJ1-6; weak D call: TRBD1 (5 bases). Germline lookup yields CDR1 LNHDA and CDR2 SQIVND (reference sequence). Trimming left V 6 bases short and J 4 bases short, with 10 bases between. This CDR3 is built from 14 residues. CDR3 residues: CASRPGIYNSPLHF. CDR3 sequence (DNA): TGTGCCAGTAGGCCAGGGATTTATAATTCACCCCTCCACTTT.

The CDR3 reads CAWMGGSYNSPLHF. As DNA, the CDR3 is TGTGCCTGGATGGGGGGCTCCTATAATTCACCCCTCCACTTT. The rearrangement links TRBV30 to TRBJ1-6, with a possible D match to TRBD1 (5 bases). Trimming cost V 4 bases and J 0 bases, with 7 bases left between them. Germline V CDR1 and CDR2: GTSNPN, SVGIG (reference sequence). There are 14 residues in the CDR3.

The CDR3 spells CASSYSGGGYTF. In nucleotides, the CDR3 is TGTGCCAGCAGTTACTCAGGGGGTGGCTACACCTTC. The chain carries TRBV6-5 and TRBJ1-2; D perhaps matches TRBD1 (6 bases). The V gene lost 0 bases and the J gene lost 7 bases, with 6 bases spanning the gap. Germline assignment: CDR1 MNHEY and CDR2 SVGAGI. CDR3 length: 12 residues.

The V and J genes are TRBV27 and TRBJ2-1; 8 bases line up with TRBD2. The germline gives CDR1 MNHEY, CDR2 SMNVEV (reference sequence). V lost 7 bases to trimming and J lost 8 bases; unmatched junction nucleotides: 13. CDR3 length: 15 residues. The CDR3 DNA is TGTGCCAGCACGGCTCGGGGGGGCCTGGGGCATGAGCAGTTCTTC. Amino acids: CASTARGGLGHEQFF.

This chain joins TRBV7-2 and TRBJ1-6; possibly TRBD1 for D (6 bases). Germline V gene lookup returns CDR1 SGHTA and CDR2 FQGNSA. Trimming took 3 bases from V and 7 from J, leaving 13 bases between them. The CDR3 is made up of 15 amino acids. The CDR3 is CASSFRQASNSPLHF. The CDR3 nucleotides are TGTGCCAGCAGCTTCCGACAGGCTTCGAATTCACCCCTCCACTTT.

V is TRBV9 and J is TRBJ1-1, with D possibly TRBD1 on 5 matching bases. CDR1 SGDLS and CDR2 YYNGEE come from the germline V gene. V lost 0 bases, J lost 5 bases, and 11 bases lay in between. This CDR3 spans 14 amino acids. As DNA, the CDR3 is TGTGCCAGCAGCGTAGGTTGGGAGGGGACTGAAGCTTTCTTT. Protein: CASSVGWEGTEAFF. The full variable domain, in which reference TRBV9 and TRBJ1-1 provide the parts outside the CDR3, is DSGVTQTPKHLITATGQRVTLRCSPRSGDLSVYWYQQSLDQGLQFLIQYYNGEERAKGNILERFSAQQFPDLHSELNLSSLELGDSALYFCASSVGWEGTEAFFGQGTRLTVV.

V gene TRBV5-6 combines with J gene TRBJ1-3; unclear D gene. V was pared by 5 bases and J by 4 bases, with 13 bases between. There are 14 residues in the CDR3. Germline V lookup: CDR1 SGHDT, CDR2 YYEEEE. As DNA, the CDR3 is TGTGCCAGCAGGCCCGGGTTCGCAGGAAACACCATATATTTT. Protein sequence: CASRPGFAGNTIYF.

The rearrangement links TRBV19 to TRBJ2-3, with D possibly being TRBD1 (6 bases). This CDR3 is built from 14 residues. Germline V gene lookup returns CDR1 LNHDA and CDR2 SQIVND (reference sequence). The V end lost 2 bases, the J end lost 1 base, and 7 bases lay between the germline ends. The CDR3 reads CASSIYRGTDTQYF. In nucleotides, the CDR3 is TGTGCCAGTAGTATATACAGGGGCACAGATACGCAGTATTTT.

The rearrangement links TRBV5-4 to TRBJ2-7; 7 nucleotides agree with TRBD2. V was clipped by 4 bases and J by 5 bases; unmatched bases: 9. Germline lookup yields CDR1 SGHNT and CDR2 YYREEE (reference sequence). The CDR3 is 14 residues long. CDR3 amino acids: CASSAGLVPDEQYF. CDR3 in DNA: TGTGCCAGCAGCGCCGGACTAGTGCCTGACGAGCAGTACTTC.

The gene calls are TRBV5-1 and TRBJ1-6; the D is unclear. Trimming stripped 2 bases from V and 7 bases from J, with 10 bases between. CDR3 length equals 14 residues. The germline CDR1 and CDR2 sequences are SGHRS and YFSETQ. This chain's CDR3 is CASSLESLNSPLHF. CDR3 sequence (DNA): TGCGCCAGCAGCTTAGAAAGCCTAAATTCACCCCTCCACTTT.

This chain links TRBV5-1 with TRBJ2-5, with a weak D call TRBD1 (5 bases). The end of the DNA aligns better with TRBJ2-7, so the J call may be wrong. Germline V gene data show CDR1 as SGHRS and CDR2 as YFSETQ. The CDR3 is 15 residues long. CDR3 region: CASSPATGRAHEQYF. The CDR3 DNA sequence: TGCGCCAGCAGCCCTGCTACCGGCAGGGCACACGAGCAGTACTTC.

The V and J genes are TRBV5-4 and TRBJ2-2, with D maybe TRBD2 (6 bases). The CDR3 spans 13 residues. Germline values: CDR1 SGHNT, CDR2 YYREEE (reference sequence). Deletions cut 4 bases from V and 13 bases from J, with 17 bases between. The CDR3 sequence: CASSRSVEEGLFF. In DNA form, the CDR3 reads TGTGCCAGCAGCCGGTCCGTGGAGGAGGGGCTGTTTTTT.

The genes are TRBV6-4 and TRBJ2-1; 11 nucleotides align to TRBD2. The germline V gene has CDR1 MRHNA and CDR2 SNTAGT. Trimming took 8 bases from V and 3 from J; bases not matched to a gene: 6. This CDR3 spans 15 amino acids. The CDR3 region has the DNA TGTGCCAGCTCCTTAGCGGGAGGGTTCTACAATGAGCAGTTCTTC. Its protein is CASSLAGGFYNEQFF.

This sequence joins TRBV19 and TRBJ2-7; 8 positions agree with TRBD1. After removal of 10 bases from V and 6 bases from J, the junction contained 5 bases not matched to a gene. Germline V CDR1 and CDR2: LNHDA, SQIVND (reference sequence). This CDR3 has 11 amino acids. This CDR3 is CATGQGGEQYF. The DNA of the CDR3 is TGTGCCACCGGACAGGGCGGCGAGCAGTACTTC.

The gene calls are TRBV6-4 and TRBJ2-3, with 8 bases aligning to TRBD2. Trimming took 0 bases from V and 0 from J; bases not matched to a gene: 2. The CDR3 is 16 amino acids. CDR1 MRHNA and CDR2 SNTAGT come from the germline V gene. The CDR3 reads CASSDSSSGSTDTQYF. The CDR3 coding sequence is TGTGCCAGCAGTGACTCTTCTAGCGGGAGCACAGATACGCAGTATTTT.

The chain couples TRBV7-9 to TRBJ2-2, with 8 bases lining up with TRBD2. CDR1 is SEHNR and CDR2 is FQNEAQ in the germline V gene (reference sequence). With 5 bases clipped from V and 4 bases from J, the junction kept 3 bases outside the gene matches. The CDR3 is 14 amino acids. The CDR3 loop reads CASSLSGSTGELFF. DNA of the CDR3: TGTGCCAGCAGCCTAAGCGGGAGCACCGGGGAGCTGTTTTTT.

The genes are TRBV7-9 and TRBJ1-1; no reliable D call. Germline V gene lookup returns CDR1 SEHNR and CDR2 FQNEAQ (reference sequence). There are 13 residues in the CDR3. The V end lost 4 bases, the J end lost 1 base, and 7 bases lay between the germline ends. CDR3 sequence: CASSSGGNTEAFF. The DNA of the CDR3 is TGTGCCAGCAGCTCGGGAGGGAACACTGAAGCTTTCTTT.

This chain joins TRBV28 and TRBJ1-6, with D perhaps matching TRBD1 (6 bases). The germline gives CDR1 MDHEN, CDR2 SYDVKM. The CDR3 loop spans 17 amino acids. Trimming took off 2 bases at V and 8 bases at J, with 19 bases between the two ends. CDR3 residues: CASSLPTTGLSDSPLHF. CDR3 nucleotides: TGTGCCAGCAGTTTACCTACTACAGGGTTAAGTGATTCACCCCTCCACTTT.

The chain uses TRBV4-1 and TRBJ1-5, with D unclear. The CDR3 runs 15 residues. The ends were cut back, 0 bases at V and 7 bases at J, with 13 bases in the middle. Per germline, CDR1 MGHRA and CDR2 YSYEKL. The CDR3 reads CASSQDEAGGQPQHF. CDR3 sequence (DNA): TGCGCCAGCAGCCAAGATGAGGCAGGAGGACAGCCCCAGCATTTT.

For this clone: An end of the junction does not agree with germline; a read error may underlie this. The chain carries TRBV27 and TRBJ2-3; TRBD2 agrees at 7 bases. Germline CDR1 is MNHEY and CDR2 is SMNVEV (reference sequence). The CDR3 is 16 amino acids. CDR3 in DNA: TGTGCCAGCAGTCTATCAATGGGGGGGAGCACAGATACGCAGTATTTT. Protein: CASSLSMGGSTDTQYF.

This clone was seen just once. V gene TRBV4-1 combines with J gene TRBJ1-5; D is ambiguous. Between the trimmed V and J ends, which lost 0 bases and 7 bases, there was a span of 13 bases. The length of the CDR3 is 15 residues. Per germline, CDR1 MGHRA and CDR2 YSYEKL. In DNA, the CDR3 is TGCGCCAGCAGCCAAGATCCCACAACCGGGCAGCCCCAGCATTTT. It translates to CASSQDPTTGQPQHF.

The rearrangement links TRBV5-5 to TRBJ1-2; 8 bases fit TRBD1. The germline V gene has CDR1 SGHKS and CDR2 YYEKEE (reference sequence). J gave up 4 bases and V 2 bases, and 4 bases lay outside the gene matches. The CDR3 has 14 residues. The CDR3 nucleotides read TGTGCCAGCAGCTTCGGACAGGGCACCTATGGCTACACCTTC. This sequence encodes CASSFGQGTYGYTF.

The rearrangement joins TRBV11-2 to TRBJ2-3, with D tentatively TRBD2 (6 bases). Trimming took 1 base from V and 5 from J, leaving 13 bases between them. This CDR3 is built from 15 residues. In germline, CDR1 is SGHAT, CDR2 FQNNGV. CDR3: CASSLARLDVDTQYF. The CDR3 DNA is TGTGCCAGCAGCTTAGCGAGACTAGACGTAGATACGCAGTATTTT.

V usage is TRBV7-9 and J usage is TRBJ2-3, with 9 bases matching TRBD1. From germline, CDR1 is SEHNR and CDR2 FQNEAQ (reference sequence). After removal of 5 bases from V and 5 bases from J, the junction contained 11 bases not matched to a gene. The length of the CDR3 is 16 residues. As DNA, the CDR3 is TGTGCCAGCAGCCTAATCCGGGACAGGGTCATAGATACGCAGTATTTT. It codes for CASSLIRDRVIDTQYF.

The chain links TRBV15 to TRBJ1-4; 7 bases match TRBD1. With 3 bases clipped from V and 5 bases from J, the junction kept 3 bases outside the gene matches. Germline V CDR1 and CDR2: LNHNV, YYDKDF (reference sequence). This CDR3 is built from 14 residues. CDR3 protein: CATSSEQGNEKLFF. CDR3 DNA sequence: TGTGCCACCAGCAGCGAACAGGGGAATGAAAAACTGTTTTTT.

This clone was seen a single time. J is TRBJ2-1 and V is TRBV5-8; possibly TRBD2 for D (6 bases). This CDR3 comprises 16 residues. In germline, CDR1 is SGHTS, CDR2 YDEGEE. V lost 4 bases and J 6 bases, leaving 20 bases between the germline ends. The CDR3 nucleotides are TGTGCCAGCAGCCACCAGCGGGTAACTTCAGTCAATGAGCAGTTCTTC. As protein: CASSHQRVTSVNEQFF.

This clone counts as large. The J gene is TRBJ2-2, the V gene TRBV18; D is possibly TRBD2 (5 bases). In germline, CDR1 is KGHSH, CDR2 LQKENI. The CDR3 runs to 16 residues. Trimming left V 2 bases short and J 5 bases short, with 15 bases between. The CDR3 coding sequence is TGTGCCAGCTCACCAAGCGGAGCCCAACCAACCGGGGAGCTGTTTTTT. Amino acid sequence: CASSPSGAQPTGELFF. The full variable domain, completed using reference TRBV18 and TRBJ2-2, is NAGVMQNPRHLVRRRGQEARLRCSPMKGHSHVYWYRQLPEEGLKFMVYLQKENIIDESGMPKERFSAEFPKEGPSILRIQQVVRGDSAAYFCASSPSGAQPTGELFFGEGSRLTVL.

The rearrangement uses TRBV30 and TRBJ2-1, with a possible D match to TRBD2 (5 bases). Germline lookup yields CDR1 GTSNPN and CDR2 SVGIG (reference sequence). The CDR3 spans 13 residues. V dropped 3 bases and J dropped 7 bases, with 13 bases sitting between them. The CDR3 spells CAWSMYGGNEQFF. CDR3 in DNA: TGTGCCTGGAGCATGTACGGAGGTAATGAGCAGTTCTTC.